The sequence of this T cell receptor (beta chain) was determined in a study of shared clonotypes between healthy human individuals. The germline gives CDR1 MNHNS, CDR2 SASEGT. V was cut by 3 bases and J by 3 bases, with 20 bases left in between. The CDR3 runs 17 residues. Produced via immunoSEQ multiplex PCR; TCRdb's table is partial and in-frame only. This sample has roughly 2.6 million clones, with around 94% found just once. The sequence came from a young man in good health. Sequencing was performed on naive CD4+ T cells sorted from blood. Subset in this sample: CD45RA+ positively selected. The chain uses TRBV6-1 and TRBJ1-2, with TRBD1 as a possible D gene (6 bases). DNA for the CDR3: TGTGCCAGCAGTGATAATAGTTTGGGGGCTGGTTACTATGGCTACACCTTC. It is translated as CASSDNSLGAGYYGYTF.